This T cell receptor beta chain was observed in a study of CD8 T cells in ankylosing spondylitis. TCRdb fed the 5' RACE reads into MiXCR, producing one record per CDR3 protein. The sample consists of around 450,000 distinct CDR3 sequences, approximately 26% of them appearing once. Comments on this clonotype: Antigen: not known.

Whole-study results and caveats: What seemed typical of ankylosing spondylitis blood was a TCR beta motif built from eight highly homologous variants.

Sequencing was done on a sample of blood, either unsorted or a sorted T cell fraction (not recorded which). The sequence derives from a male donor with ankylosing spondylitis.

CDR3 DNA sequence: TGTGCCAGCAGAAAACAGGGTAGTAGCAACACCGGGGAGCTGTTTTTT. Amino acids: CASRKQGSSNTGELFF. The J gene is TRBJ2-2, the V gene TRBV6-1, with TRBD1 as a possible D gene (6 bases). This CDR3 region has 16 residues. Looked up from germline, CDR1 is MNHNS and CDR2 is SASEGT. The V end was cut by 6 bases, the J end by 2 bases, with 16 bases between.